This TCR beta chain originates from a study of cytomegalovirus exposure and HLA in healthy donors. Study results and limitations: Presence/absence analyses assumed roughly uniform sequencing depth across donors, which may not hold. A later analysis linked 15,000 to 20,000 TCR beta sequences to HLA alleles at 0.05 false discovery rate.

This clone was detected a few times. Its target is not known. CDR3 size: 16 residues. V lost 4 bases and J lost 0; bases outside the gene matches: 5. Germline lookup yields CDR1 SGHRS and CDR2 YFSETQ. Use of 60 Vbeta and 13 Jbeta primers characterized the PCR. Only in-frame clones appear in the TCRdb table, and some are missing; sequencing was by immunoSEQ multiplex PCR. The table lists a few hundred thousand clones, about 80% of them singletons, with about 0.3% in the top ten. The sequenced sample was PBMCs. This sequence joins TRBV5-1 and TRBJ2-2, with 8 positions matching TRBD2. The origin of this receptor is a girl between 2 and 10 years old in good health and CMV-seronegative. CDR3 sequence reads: CASSVPGGANTGELFF. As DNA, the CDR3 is TGCGCCAGCAGCGTACCGGGGGGGGCGAACACCGGGGAGCTGTTTTTT.